This T cell receptor beta chain comes out of a study of lymphopenia after photon versus proton radiotherapy. General observations from the study: Better survival with proton therapy was suggested as possible, not demonstrated. After the lymphocyte nadir, photon-treated repertoires showed oligoclonal expansion, especially of CD8+ Temra cells. Relative stability marked proton patients; photon patients lost diversity and naive cells.

V was cut by 1 base and J by 8 bases, with 15 bases left in between. The CDR3 contains 15 residues. CDR1 SGDLS and CDR2 YYNGEE come from the germline V gene. The data were produced by immunoSEQ multiplex PCR, yet TCRdb's version contains in-frame clones alone and is incomplete. Among 15,000 or so clones listed, approximately 80% were seen once. About this clone: Its cognate antigen is unknown.

The receptor was isolated from a man between 45 and 60 years old with gastric cancer. The sample here was peripheral blood, taken from a patient treated with photon-based radiotherapy. J is TRBJ1-4 and V is TRBV9, with D perhaps TRBD1 (5 bases). The CDR3 spells CASSVYGGRGEKLFF. In nucleotides, the CDR3 is TGTGCCAGCAGCGTATACGGGGGACGGGGGGAAAAACTGTTTTTT.